This passage covers 30 T cell receptor beta chains from one sample sequenced in a study of cytomegalovirus exposure and HLA in healthy donors. Only in-frame clones appear in the TCRdb table, and some are missing; sequencing was by immunoSEQ multiplex PCR. Of more than 200,000 clones listed, roughly 87% were seen once; the top ten hold 12%. Input material: PBMCs. The receptors were sampled from a man between 18 and 29 years old in good health and CMV-seropositive.

Only one count was recorded for this clone. The chain is built from TRBV5-1 and TRBJ1-3; D may be TRBD1 (5 bases). The ends were cut back, 4 bases at V and 4 bases at J, with 12 bases in the middle. Germline CDR1 and CDR2: SGHRS and YFSETQ. The CDR3 is 14 residues long. CDR3 bases: TGCGCCAGCAGCCAGGGAAGGGAAGGAAACACCATATATTTT. This codes for CASSQGREGNTIYF.

The gene calls are TRBV4-1 and TRBJ2-4, with unresolved D. The CDR3 runs to 17 residues. Germline CDR1 and CDR2: MGHRA and YSYEKL. The germline V and J ends were trimmed by 1 base and 0 bases, with 13 bases remaining between them. This chain's CDR3 is CASSQGPQLLAKNIQYF. The CDR3 bases are TGCGCCAGCAGCCAAGGTCCCCAGCTCCTAGCCAAAAACATTCAGTACTTC.

The J gene is TRBJ2-7, the V gene TRBV11-2, with a tentative D call TRBD2 (6 bases). CDR3 size: 14 residues. V was shortened by 3 bases and J by 0 bases, with 9 bases between the two germline ends. Germline loops: CDR1 SGHAT, CDR2 FQNNGV. The CDR3 DNA sequence: TGTGCCAGCAGCTTGGCTAGCGTCTCCTACGAGCAGTACTTC. Translating it yields CASSLASVSYEQYF.

The chain recombines TRBV28 with TRBJ2-7, with 11 bases fitting TRBD1. V lost 5 bases and J lost 2; bases outside the gene matches: 2. In germline, CDR1 is MDHEN, CDR2 SYDVKM. The CDR3 length is 14 residues. The CDR3 DNA reads as TGTGCCAGCAGTCCGGGACAGGGGGCCTACGAGCAGTACTTC. Translating it yields CASSPGQGAYEQYF.

The chain joins TRBV7-2 to TRBJ2-3; 8 nucleotides align to TRBD2. The CDR3 is 18 residues long. Unmatched junction bases numbered 14, after V lost 6 bases and J lost 0 bases. Per germline, CDR1 SGHTA and CDR2 FQGNSA. Written as DNA, the CDR3 is TGTGCCAGCAGGCTAACTAGCGGCTATACCCCTAGCACAGATACGCAGTATTTT. As protein: CASRLTSGYTPSTDTQYF.

The CDR3 loop reads CASSLTPGVGQPQHF. In nucleotides, the CDR3 is TGTGCCAGCAGCCTAACCCCAGGGGTAGGACAGCCCCAGCATTTT. V gene TRBV28 combines with J gene TRBJ1-5; possibly TRBD1 for D (6 bases). Per the germline V gene, CDR1 is MDHEN and CDR2 is SYDVKM. The CDR3 has 15 residues. With 6 bases removed from V and 7 bases from J, the gap between germline ends came to 19 bases.

This clone occurred many times. The chain is built from TRBV5-4 and TRBJ2-5; D gene unclear. The CDR3 covers 15 residues. Germline V gene sequence: CDR1 SGHNT, CDR2 YYREEE (reference sequence). V lost 7 bases, J lost 1 base, and 17 bases lay in between. The CDR3 DNA follows: TGTGCCAGCCCCCGTGGAGCAAAATTCCAAGAGACCCAGTACTTC. Its translation is CASPRGAKFQETQYF.

The rearrangement uses TRBV14 and TRBJ1-2; tentatively, D is TRBD1 (6 bases). CDR1 and CDR2 (germline): SGHDN, FVKESK. The CDR3 consists of 17 residues. V lost 4 bases and J 4 bases, leaving 22 bases between the germline ends. Here the CDR3 DNA reads TGTGCCAGCAGCCGCTTACTAACAGGGTTATCCCTCTATGGCTACACCTTC. Its translation: CASSRLLTGLSLYGYTF.

The V gene is TRBV15, the J gene TRBJ2-1; 8 bases fit TRBD2. With 0 bases clipped from V and 7 bases from J, the junction kept 8 bases outside the gene matches. From germline, CDR1 is LNHNV and CDR2 YYDKDF (reference sequence). The CDR3 totals 16 residues. CDR3 DNA sequence: TGTGCCACCAGCAGAGATTCCGGGACTAGGTGGAATGAGCAGTTCTTC. This encodes CATSRDSGTRWNEQFF.

The chain uses TRBV2 and TRBJ2-6, with 9 nucleotides matching TRBD1. The CDR3 is made up of 17 amino acids. V gave up 3 bases and J gave up 1 base; unmatched junction bases: 4. Looked up from germline, CDR1 is SNHLY and CDR2 is FYNNEI. CDR3 sequence reads: CASSEKQGASGANVLTF. The CDR3 DNA reads TGTGCCAGCAGTGAGAAACAGGGGGCGTCTGGGGCCAACGTCCTGACTTTC.

This chain uses TRBV5-1 with TRBJ2-5, with TRBD2 matching over 8 bases. The germline CDR1 and CDR2 sequences are SGHRS and YFSETQ. The CDR3 is 13 amino acids. The ends lost 4 bases at V and 5 bases at J; junction bases unmatched: 4. CDR3 amino acids: CASSRGGAETQYF. CDR3 DNA: TGCGCCAGCAGCCGGGGGGGAGCCGAGACCCAGTACTTC.

In this sample, this clone turned up once. The chain carries TRBV7-3 and TRBJ2-1; 7 bases fit TRBD2. CDR1 and CDR2 (germline): SGHTA, FQGTGA. This CDR3 has 15 amino acids. Unmatched junction bases numbered 8, after V lost 4 bases and J lost 5 bases. This CDR3 reads CASSSGLGVHNEQFF. In DNA form, the CDR3 reads TGTGCCAGCAGCTCTGGACTAGGGGTGCACAATGAGCAGTTCTTC.

The chain links TRBV7-8 to TRBJ2-3, with a tentative D call TRBD2 (6 bases). CDR1 is SGHVS, CDR2 FQNEAQ, per germline. This CDR3 spans 20 amino acids. V shed 1 base and J shed 3 bases, with 26 bases lying between them. CDR3 nucleotides: TGTGCCAGCAGCTTAGTCCCCACTTTTGTGGGAGGCCCGGGGACAGATACGCAGTATTTT. It codes for CASSLVPTFVGGPGTDTQYF.

This chain connects TRBV6-1 to TRBJ1-1; D is uncertain. The V gene's germline CDR1 is MNHNS and CDR2 SASEGT. This CDR3 comprises 11 residues. Trimming pared 8 bases from V and 2 bases from J, leaving 6 bases between. CDR3 coding DNA: TGTGCCAGCGTGGGAAACACTGAAGCTTTCTTT. Its protein product is CASVGNTEAFF.

This clone occurred many times. The CDR3 reads CASSQDTLYEQYF. CDR3 nucleotide sequence: TGTGCCAGCTCCCAGGACACCCTCTACGAGCAGTACTTC. V is TRBV7-8 and J is TRBJ2-7; the D gene is possibly TRBD1 (5 bases). In germline, CDR1 is SGHVS, CDR2 FQNEAQ. The V and J ends lost 8 bases and 3 bases respectively, with 14 bases between them. The CDR3 is 13 amino acids.

The chain recombines TRBV27 with TRBJ2-2; possibly TRBD1 for D (6 bases). V dropped 0 bases and J dropped 13 bases, with 24 bases sitting between them. There are 17 residues in the CDR3. The germline gives CDR1 MNHEY, CDR2 SMNVEV (reference sequence). The chain's CDR3 is CASSLSSGVPGLIGLFF. The CDR3 nucleotides read TGTGCCAGCAGTTTATCGTCAGGGGTCCCCGGTCTAATCGGGCTGTTTTTT.

The chain has TRBV19 and TRBJ1-5; 8 positions agree with TRBD1. Germline V lookup: CDR1 LNHDA, CDR2 SQIVND (reference sequence). The V gene end was trimmed by 7 bases and the J gene end by 10 bases; junction bases not matched to a gene: 9. The CDR3 covers 13 residues. In nucleotides, the CDR3 is TGTGCCAGTACCGTGACAGGGGAGAATCCCCAGCATTTT. It codes for CASTVTGENPQHF.

Here the CDR3 reads CASSPLPGQGITGELFF. DNA for the CDR3: TGTGCCAGCAGCCCGTTACCGGGACAGGGGATCACCGGGGAGCTGTTTTTT. The rearrangement joins TRBV7-2 to TRBJ2-2, with 10 bases identical to TRBD1. CDR1 is SGHTA and CDR2 is FQGNSA in the germline V gene. This CDR3 is 17 amino acids long. Trimming at V came to 5 bases and at J to 4 bases, leaving 10 bases not matched to a gene.

The chain recombines TRBV4-1 with TRBJ2-1; D is perhaps TRBD1 (5 bases). The CDR3 extends over 15 amino acids. Germline CDR1 is MGHRA and CDR2 is YSYEKL. The V end lost 2 bases, the J end lost 1 base, and 9 bases lay between the germline ends. The DNA of the CDR3 is TGCGCCAGCAGCCAATTCAAGGGGTCCTACAATGAGCAGTTCTTC. Translation: CASSQFKGSYNEQFF.

CDR3 coding DNA: TGTGCCAGCAATGGGGGGGAGGAGACCCAGTACTTC. Amino acids: CASNGGEETQYF. The chain is built from TRBV2 and TRBJ2-5; 7 nucleotides line up with TRBD2. The CDR3 sequence is 12 residues long. V was pared by 7 bases and J by 5 bases, with 4 bases of the junction left unmatched. CDR1 is SNHLY, CDR2 FYNNEI, per germline.

This clone was observed once. The chain uses TRBV4-3 and TRBJ2-5; 8 bases are shared with TRBD1. The CDR3 is made up of 15 amino acids. Germline V lookup: CDR1 LGHNA, CDR2 YSLEER. V lost 4 bases, J lost 2 bases, and 6 bases stayed unmatched. The CDR3 nucleotides read TGCGCCAGCAGCCTCGGACAGGGATATCAAGAGACCCAGTACTTC. Encoded protein: CASSLGQGYQETQYF.

J is TRBJ2-1 and V is TRBV5-4, with TRBD2 matching 10 bases. J lost 3 bases, V lost 4 bases, and 4 bases had no gene match. Germline V CDR1 and CDR2: SGHNT, YYREEE (reference sequence). The CDR3 is 15 amino acids. CDR3 nucleotide sequence: TGTGCCAGCAGCATTACTAGCGGGGTCTACAATGAGCAGTTCTTC. Amino acid sequence: CASSITSGVYNEQFF.

This chain connects TRBV27 to TRBJ2-7, with a possible D match to TRBD1 (6 bases). Trimming shortened V by 2 bases and J by 0 bases, and 20 bases separated the two germline ends. Germline V gives CDR1 MNHEY, CDR2 SMNVEV (reference sequence). This CDR3 region has 18 residues. The CDR3 region is CASSLIYIGQGSSYEQYF. The CDR3 nucleotides read TGTGCCAGCAGTTTAATTTACATCGGTCAGGGGAGCTCCTACGAGCAGTACTTC.

The chain links TRBV29-1 to TRBJ1-1, with D unclear. Germline CDR1 and CDR2: SQVTM and ANQGSEA. Deletions cut 6 bases from V and 3 bases from J, with 11 bases between. CDR3 length: 12 residues. CDR3 region: CSVGRKDTEAFF. CDR3 in DNA: TGCAGCGTGGGCAGGAAGGACACTGAAGCTTTCTTT.

The chain has TRBV7-9 and TRBJ1-2, with unresolved D. The germline gives CDR1 SEHNR, CDR2 FQNEAQ (reference sequence). Trimming pared 5 bases from V and 12 bases from J, leaving 4 bases between. The CDR3 runs 8 residues. CDR3: CASSPDTF. The CDR3 DNA is TGTGCCAGCAGCCCTGACACCTTC. The variable domain in full, with the rest retrieved from reference TRBV7-9 and TRBJ1-2, is DTGVSQNPRHKITKRGQNVTFRCDPISEHNRLYWYRQTLGQGPEFLTYFQNEAQLEKSRLLSDRFSAERPKGSFSTLEIQRTEQGDSAMYLCASSPDTFGSGTRLTVV.

There are a few counts of this clone. The genes are TRBV19 and TRBJ1-1; 8 nucleotides align to TRBD1. Germline V gene sequence: CDR1 LNHDA, CDR2 SQIVND (reference sequence). Unmatched junction bases numbered 4, after V lost 5 bases and J lost 11 bases. This CDR3 is 11 amino acids long. The CDR3 spells CASSVTGEAFF. CDR3 nucleotide sequence: TGTGCCAGTAGTGTGACAGGGGAGGCTTTCTTT.

The chain combines TRBV5-4 with TRBJ2-2, with D perhaps matching TRBD2 (6 bases). V was trimmed by 0 bases and J by 5 bases, leaving 11 bases between them. CDR1 and CDR2 (germline): SGHNT, YYREEE (reference sequence). The CDR3 sequence is 15 residues long. The CDR3 nucleotides read TGTGCCAGCAGCTTGGGCGGGACCAATACCGGGGAGCTGTTTTTT. Amino acids: CASSLGGTNTGELFF.

The J gene is TRBJ1-1, the V gene TRBV13, with a weak D call TRBD1 (6 bases). V was shortened by 0 bases and J by 3 bases, with 8 bases between the two germline ends. The CDR3 covers 14 residues. Germline assignment: CDR1 PRHDT and CDR2 FYEKMQ (reference sequence). The CDR3 loop is CASSLGQGYTEAFF. The CDR3 DNA is TGTGCCAGCAGCTTAGGGCAGGGGTACACTGAAGCTTTCTTT.

The rearrangement links TRBV27 to TRBJ2-1, with 15 bases that match TRBD2. Germline V lookup: CDR1 MNHEY, CDR2 SMNVEV (reference sequence). The CDR3 is 22 amino acids. With V trimmed by 5 bases and J by 2 bases, 19 bases remained unmatched. DNA for the CDR3: TGTGCCAGCAGTACGAACCCTAAACCGGGACTAGCGGGAGGACTTCCCTACAATGAGCAGTTCTTC. Translating gives CASSTNPKPGLAGGLPYNEQFF.

The gene calls are TRBV6-4 and TRBJ1-1; D uncertain. This CDR3 has 13 residues. V was clipped by 0 bases and J by 1 base, with 3 bases between them. Germline CDR1 MRHNA, CDR2 SNTAGT. CDR3 coding DNA: TGTGCCAGCAGTGACTCAGAGAACACTGAAGCTTTCTTT. Amino acid sequence: CASSDSENTEAFF.